These T cell receptor beta chains were read from a single sample in a study of blood T cell repertoires in COVID-19. TCRdb's copy holds only in-frame clones and misses some; the assay was immunoSEQ multiplex PCR. The data hold 150,000 to 200,000 clones, with 79% observed a single time. The sequenced sample consisted of PBMCs or T cells enriched from blood (not recorded which). Source of these receptors: a woman in her 70s in a cohort exposed to, infected with or recovered from COVID-19 (not recorded which). Each CDR3 is given with its conserved first and last residue. D genes are given only for firm matches. Clone size, where shown, is once, few, many, or a class for clones that have expanded.

TRBV3-1/TRBV3-2,TRBJ2-7,once,TRBD1,CASSQVGTGYFYEQYF,TGTGCCAGCAGCCAAGTTGGGACAGGGTATTTCTACGAGCAGTACTTC
TRBV27,TRBJ1-2,NA,TRBD1,CASSTYRGKSWGYTF,TGTGCCAGCAGTACTTACAGGGGAAAGTCGTGGGGCTACACCTTC
TRBV4-1,TRBJ2-7,NA,NA,CASSQDPNRGTAVHEQYF,TGCGCCAGCAGCCAAGATCCCAACCGGGGGACAGCGGTCCACGAGCAGTACTTC
TRBV3-1/TRBV3-2,TRBJ2-2,once,TRBD1,CASSLIGQGRTGELFF,TGTGCCAGCAGCCTTATCGGACAGGGAAGGACCGGGGAGCTGTTTTTT
TRBV7-2,TRBJ1-1,NA,NA,CASSLQVMNTEAFF,TGTGCCAGCAGCCTACAGGTCATGAACACTGAAGCTTTCTTT
TRBV19,TRBJ2-7,NA,NA,CASSQATGLEQYF,TGTGCCAGTAGCCAGGCGACAGGCCTCGAGCAGTACTTC
TRBV5-1,TRBJ2-5,NA,TRBD2,CASSLGTPTGAGETQYF,TGCGCCAGCAGCTTGGGGACCCCCACAGGAGCGGGGGAGACCCAGTACTTC
TRBV5-1,TRBJ1-2,NA,NA,CASSPTGDGYTF,TGCGCCAGCAGTCCGACGGGAGATGGCTACACCTTC
TRBV6-5,TRBJ2-7,once,TRBD2,CASIRGGASYEQYF,TGTGCCAGCATCCGGGGAGGGGCCTCCTACGAGCAGTACTTC
TRBV5-1,TRBJ2-1,NA,TRBD1,CASSPRTGEYNEQFF,TGCGCCAGCAGCCCCCGGACAGGTGAATACAATGAGCAGTTCTTC
TRBV6-2/TRBV6-3,TRBJ2-1,NA,TRBD2,CASSPWTSGSYNEQFF,TGTGCCAGCAGTCCCTGGACTAGCGGGAGTTACAATGAGCAGTTCTTC
TRBV7-2,TRBJ1-5,NA,TRBD1,CASSLDRGNNQPQHF,TGTGCCAGCAGCCTGGACAGGGGGAATAATCAGCCCCAGCATTTT
TRBV6-5,TRBJ2-7,NA,NA,CASSAGARYEQYF,TGTGCCTCCAGCGCGGGGGCGCGGTACGAGCAGTACTTC
TRBV12-3/TRBV12-4,TRBJ1-1,NA,NA,CASSRQMNTEAFF,TGTGCCAGCAGCAGACAGATGAACACTGAAGCTTTCTTT
TRBV6-5,TRBJ2-1,NA,TRBD2,CASSSGTSGYNEQFF,TGTGCCAGCAGTTCCGGGACTAGCGGCTACAATGAGCAGTTCTTC
TRBV18,TRBJ1-2,few,NA,CASSPRTVYGYTF,TGTGCCAGCTCACCCCGGACAGTCTATGGCTACACCTTC
TRBV29-1,TRBJ2-7,NA,TRBD2,CSVEGTSVRRYEQYF,TGCAGCGTTGAGGGGACTAGTGTTCGGAGGTACGAGCAGTACTTC
TRBV3-1/TRBV3-2,TRBJ1-2,NA,NA,CASSQVQGAYGYTF,TGTGCCAGCAGCCAAGTCCAGGGTGCCTATGGCTACACCTTC
TRBV2,TRBJ1-2,NA,TRBD1,CASSEGGTGGTYGYTF,TGTGCCAGCAGTGAAGGGGGGACAGGGGGCACCTATGGCTACACCTTC
TRBV19,TRBJ2-2,NA,TRBD2,CASSIQLVGGLVTGELFF,TGTGCCAGTAGTATCCAGCTAGTGGGAGGGCTCGTGACCGGGGAGCTGTTTTTT
TRBV5-6,TRBJ1-2,NA,NA,CASSPTGHLYGYTF,TGTGCCAGCAGCCCGACGGGACACCTCTATGGCTACACCTTC
TRBV5-1,TRBJ1-2,NA,TRBD1,CASSFGDRQYGENGYTF,TGCGCCAGCAGCTTTGGGGACAGACAGTACGGGGAGAATGGCTACACCTTC
TRBV27,TRBJ1-1,NA,NA,CASRKNRDTEAFF,TGTGCCAGCAGGAAAAACAGGGACACTGAAGCTTTCTTT
TRBV3-1/TRBV3-2,TRBJ2-5,many,TRBD1,CASSPRTGKGQETQYF,TGTGCCAGCAGCCCGCGGACAGGAAAGGGCCAAGAGACCCAGTACTTC
TRBV4-2,TRBJ1-1,once,NA,CASSRVRNTEAFF,TGTGCCAGCAGCCGTGTCAGGAACACTGAAGCTTTCTTT
TRBV18,TRBJ1-5,NA,NA,CASSPVGVMGSNQPQHF,TGTGCCAGCTCACCAGTAGGGGTGATGGGTAGCAATCAGCCCCAGCATTTT